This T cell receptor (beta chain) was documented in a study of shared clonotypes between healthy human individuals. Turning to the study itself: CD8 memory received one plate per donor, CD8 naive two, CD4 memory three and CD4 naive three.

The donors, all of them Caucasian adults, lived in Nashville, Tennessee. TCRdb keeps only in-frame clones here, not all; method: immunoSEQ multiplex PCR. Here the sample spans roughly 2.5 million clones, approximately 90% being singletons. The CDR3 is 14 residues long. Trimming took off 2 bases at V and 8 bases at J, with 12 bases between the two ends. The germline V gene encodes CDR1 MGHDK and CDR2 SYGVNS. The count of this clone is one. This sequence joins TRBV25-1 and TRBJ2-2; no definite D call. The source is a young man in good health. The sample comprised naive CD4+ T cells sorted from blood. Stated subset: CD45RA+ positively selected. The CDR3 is CASSERPSAGELFF. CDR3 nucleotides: TGTGCCAGCAGTGAAAGGCCCTCGGCTGGGGAGCTGTTTTTT.